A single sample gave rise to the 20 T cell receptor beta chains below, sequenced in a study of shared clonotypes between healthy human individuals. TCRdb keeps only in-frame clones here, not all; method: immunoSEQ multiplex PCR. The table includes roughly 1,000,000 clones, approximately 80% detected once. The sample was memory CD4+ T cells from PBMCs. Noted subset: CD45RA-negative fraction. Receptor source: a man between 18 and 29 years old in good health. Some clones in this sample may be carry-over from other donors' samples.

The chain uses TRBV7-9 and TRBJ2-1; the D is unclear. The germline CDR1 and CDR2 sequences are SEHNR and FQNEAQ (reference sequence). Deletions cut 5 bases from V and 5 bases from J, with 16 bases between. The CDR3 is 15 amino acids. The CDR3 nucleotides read TGTGCCAGCAGCCCCCTTCGCGACCCACACAATGAGCAGTTCTTC. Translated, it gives CASSPLRDPHNEQFF.

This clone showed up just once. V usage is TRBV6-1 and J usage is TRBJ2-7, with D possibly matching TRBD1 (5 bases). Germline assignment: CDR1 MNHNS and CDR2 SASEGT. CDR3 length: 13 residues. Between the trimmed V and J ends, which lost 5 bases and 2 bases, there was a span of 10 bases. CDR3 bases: TGTGCCAGCAGTACAGGTACCACCTACGAGCAGTACTTC. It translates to CASSTGTTYEQYF.

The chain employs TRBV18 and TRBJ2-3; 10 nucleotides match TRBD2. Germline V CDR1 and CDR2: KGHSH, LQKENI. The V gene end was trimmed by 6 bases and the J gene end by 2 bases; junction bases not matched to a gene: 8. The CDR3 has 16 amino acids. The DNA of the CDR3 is TGTGCCAGCTCGGCGATAGCGGGAGGCAACACAGATACGCAGTATTTT. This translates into CASSAIAGGNTDTQYF. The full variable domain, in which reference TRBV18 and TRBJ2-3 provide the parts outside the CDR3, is NAGVMQNPRHLVRRRGQEARLRCSPMKGHSHVYWYRQLPEEGLKFMVYLQKENIIDESGMPKERFSAEFPKEGPSILRIQQVVRGDSAAYFCASSAIAGGNTDTQYFGPGTRLTVL.

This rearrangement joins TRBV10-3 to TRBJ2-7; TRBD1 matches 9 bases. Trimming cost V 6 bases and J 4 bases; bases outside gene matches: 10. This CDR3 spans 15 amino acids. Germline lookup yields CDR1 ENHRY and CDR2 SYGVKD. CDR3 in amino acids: CAIRGQGPLVYEQYF. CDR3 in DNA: TGTGCCATCAGAGGACAGGGGCCCCTCGTATACGAGCAGTACTTC.

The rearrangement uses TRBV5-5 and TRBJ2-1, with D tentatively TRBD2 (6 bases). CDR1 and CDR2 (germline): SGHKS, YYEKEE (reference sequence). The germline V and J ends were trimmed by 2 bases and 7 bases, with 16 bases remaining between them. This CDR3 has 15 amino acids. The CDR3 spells CASSFGSHRSNEQFF. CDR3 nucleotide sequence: TGTGCCAGCAGCTTCGGGAGCCACAGGAGTAATGAGCAGTTCTTC.

CDR3 loop: CASSLGTVSSYEQYF. In DNA, the CDR3 is TGCGCCAGCAGCTTGGGGACAGTTAGCTCCTACGAGCAGTACTTC. The gene calls are TRBV5-1 and TRBJ2-7; TRBD1 might be the D (6 bases). The CDR3 length is 15 residues. From germline, CDR1 is SGHRS and CDR2 YFSETQ. Trimming pared 0 bases from V and 0 bases from J, leaving 10 bases between.

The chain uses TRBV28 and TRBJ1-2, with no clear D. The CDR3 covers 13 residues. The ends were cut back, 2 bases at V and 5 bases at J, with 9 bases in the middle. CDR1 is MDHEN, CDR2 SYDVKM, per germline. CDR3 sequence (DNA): TGTGCCAGCAGTTTAATCGGGGATTATGGCTACACCTTC. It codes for CASSLIGDYGYTF.

CDR3 DNA sequence: TGTGCCAGCAGCGACCAAGAAGGAGCGGGAGACTACAATGAGCAGTTCTTC. This sequence encodes CASSDQEGAGDYNEQFF. The rearrangement links TRBV28 to TRBJ2-1, with 8 bases aligning to TRBD2. This CDR3 contains 17 residues. The V gene end was trimmed by 6 bases and the J gene end by 3 bases; junction bases not matched to a gene: 13. Germline V gene lookup returns CDR1 MDHEN and CDR2 SYDVKM.

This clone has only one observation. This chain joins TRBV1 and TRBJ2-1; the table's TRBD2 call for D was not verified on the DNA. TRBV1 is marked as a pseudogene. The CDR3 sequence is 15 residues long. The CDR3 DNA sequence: TGCACCAGCAGCCAAGCTGGCGGGGCCCCCTGGGAGCAGTTCTTC. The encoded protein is CTSSQAGGAPWEQFF.

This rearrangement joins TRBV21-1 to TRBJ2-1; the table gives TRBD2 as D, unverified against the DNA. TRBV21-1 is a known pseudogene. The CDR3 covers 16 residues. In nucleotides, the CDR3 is TGTGCCAGCACCACCGCGGGACTAGCGGGAGCCCAGGAGCAGTTCTTC. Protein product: CASTTAGLAGAQEQFF.

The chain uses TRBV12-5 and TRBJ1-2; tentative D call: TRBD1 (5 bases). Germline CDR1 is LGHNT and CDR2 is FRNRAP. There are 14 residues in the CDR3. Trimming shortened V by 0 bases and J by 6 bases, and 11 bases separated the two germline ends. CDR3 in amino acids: CASGLVAGRDGYTF. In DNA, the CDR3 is TGTGCTAGTGGTTTGGTAGCGGGGCGGGATGGCTACACCTTC. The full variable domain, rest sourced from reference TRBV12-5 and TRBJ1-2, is DARVTQTPRHKVTEMGQEVTMRCQPILGHNTVFWYRQTMMQGLELLAYFRNRAPLDDSGMPKDRFSAEMPDATLATLKIQPSEPRDSAVYFCASGLVAGRDGYTFGSGTRLTVV.

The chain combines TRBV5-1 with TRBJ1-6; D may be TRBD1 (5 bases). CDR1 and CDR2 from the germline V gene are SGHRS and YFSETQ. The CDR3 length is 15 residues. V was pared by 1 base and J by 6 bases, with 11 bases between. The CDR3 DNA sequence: TGCGCCAGCAGCTTGAAAACAGGCCCTAATTCACCCCTCCACTTT. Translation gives CASSLKTGPNSPLHF.

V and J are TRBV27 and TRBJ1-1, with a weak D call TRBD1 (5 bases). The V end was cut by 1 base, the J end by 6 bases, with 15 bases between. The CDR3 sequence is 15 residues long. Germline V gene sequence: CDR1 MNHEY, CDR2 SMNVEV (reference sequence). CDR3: CASSLWGKRNSEAFF. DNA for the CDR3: TGTGCCAGCAGTTTATGGGGGAAGAGGAATTCTGAAGCTTTCTTT.

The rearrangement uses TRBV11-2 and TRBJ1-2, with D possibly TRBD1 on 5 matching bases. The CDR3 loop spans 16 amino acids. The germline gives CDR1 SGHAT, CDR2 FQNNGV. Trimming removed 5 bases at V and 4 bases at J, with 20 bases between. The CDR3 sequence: CASSLRSGPLIYGYTF. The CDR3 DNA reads TGTGCCAGCAGCCTCAGGTCGGGACCGTTAATCTATGGCTACACCTTC.

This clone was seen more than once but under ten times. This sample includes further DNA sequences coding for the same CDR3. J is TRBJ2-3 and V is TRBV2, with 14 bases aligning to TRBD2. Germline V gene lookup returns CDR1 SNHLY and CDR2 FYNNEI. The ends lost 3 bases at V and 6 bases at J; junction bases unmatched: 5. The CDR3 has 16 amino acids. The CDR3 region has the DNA TGTGCCAGCAGTGAGGGACTAGCGGGGGATAGGGATACGCAGTATTTT. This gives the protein CASSEGLAGDRDTQYF.

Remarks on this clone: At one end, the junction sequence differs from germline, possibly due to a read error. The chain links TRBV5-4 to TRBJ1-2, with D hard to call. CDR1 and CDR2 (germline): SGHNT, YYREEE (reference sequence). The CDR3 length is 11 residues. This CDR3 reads CASGIPGPGAF. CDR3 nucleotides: TGTGCCAGCGGAATCCCGGGCCCCGGGGCCTTC.

The CDR3 DNA is TGCGCCAGCAGCCGCACAGGTCTGGGGGAATCCTACAATGAGCAGTTCTTC. Protein sequence: CASSRTGLGESYNEQFF. The chain uses TRBV4-1 and TRBJ2-1, with D perhaps matching TRBD1 or TRBD2 (5 bases each). The CDR3 is 17 amino acids. Germline CDR1 MGHRA, CDR2 YSYEKL. The V end lost 4 bases, the J end lost 1 base, and 17 bases lay between the germline ends.

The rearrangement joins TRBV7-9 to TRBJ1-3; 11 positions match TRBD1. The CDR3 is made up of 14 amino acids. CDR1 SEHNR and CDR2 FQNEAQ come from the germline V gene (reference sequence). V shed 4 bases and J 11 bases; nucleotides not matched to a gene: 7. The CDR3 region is CASSSEGQGVSIYF. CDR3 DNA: TGTGCCAGCAGCTCGGAGGGACAGGGGGTTTCCATATATTTT.

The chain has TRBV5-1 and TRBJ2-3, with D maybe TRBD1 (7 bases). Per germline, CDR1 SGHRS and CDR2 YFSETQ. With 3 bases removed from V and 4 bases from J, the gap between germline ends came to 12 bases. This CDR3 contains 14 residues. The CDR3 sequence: CASSSQGGADTQYF. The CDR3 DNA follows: TGCGCCAGCAGCTCTCAGGGGGGCGCAGATACGCAGTATTTT.

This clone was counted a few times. The CDR3 is CASSSTSSYEQYF. In DNA form, the CDR3 reads TGTGCCAGCAGTTCGACTAGCTCCTACGAGCAGTACTTC. The chain carries TRBV28 and TRBJ2-5; D possibly corresponds to TRBD2 (6 bases). TRBJ2-7 explains the end of the DNA better; the J call may be wrong. CDR3 length: 13 residues. Germline V gene lookup returns CDR1 MDHEN and CDR2 SYDVKM.